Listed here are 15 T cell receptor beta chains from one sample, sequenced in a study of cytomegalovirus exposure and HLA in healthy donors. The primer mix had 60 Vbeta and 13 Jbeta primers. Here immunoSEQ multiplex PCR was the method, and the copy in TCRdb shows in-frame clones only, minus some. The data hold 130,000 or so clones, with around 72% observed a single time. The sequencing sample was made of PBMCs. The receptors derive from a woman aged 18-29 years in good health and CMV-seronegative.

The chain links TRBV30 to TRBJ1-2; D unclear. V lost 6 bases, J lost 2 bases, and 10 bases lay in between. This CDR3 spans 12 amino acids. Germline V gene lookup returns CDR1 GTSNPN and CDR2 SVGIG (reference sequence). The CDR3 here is CACIQFNYGYTF. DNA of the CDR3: TGTGCCTGCATACAGTTCAACTATGGCTACACCTTC.

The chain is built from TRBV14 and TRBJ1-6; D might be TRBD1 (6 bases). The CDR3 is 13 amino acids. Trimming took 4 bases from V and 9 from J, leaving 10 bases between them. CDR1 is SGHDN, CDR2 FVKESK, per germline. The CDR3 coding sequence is TGTGCCAGCAGCCCATCAGGGGTTTCACCCCTCCACTTT. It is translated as CASSPSGVSPLHF.

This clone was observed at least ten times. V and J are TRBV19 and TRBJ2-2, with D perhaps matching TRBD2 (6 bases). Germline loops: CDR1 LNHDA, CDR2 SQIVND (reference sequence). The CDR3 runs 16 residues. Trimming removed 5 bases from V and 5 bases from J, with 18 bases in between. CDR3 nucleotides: TGTGCCAGTAGTCCCCGACTAGACGGAGGAACCGGGGAGCTGTTTTTT. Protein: CASSPRLDGGTGELFF.

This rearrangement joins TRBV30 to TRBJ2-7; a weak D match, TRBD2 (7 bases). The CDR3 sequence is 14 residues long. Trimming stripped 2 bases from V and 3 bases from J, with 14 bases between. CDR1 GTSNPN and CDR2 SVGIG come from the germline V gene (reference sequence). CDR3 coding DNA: TGTGCCTGGAGTCACGGGGGGCTTATCTACGAGCAGTACTTC. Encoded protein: CAWSHGGLIYEQYF.

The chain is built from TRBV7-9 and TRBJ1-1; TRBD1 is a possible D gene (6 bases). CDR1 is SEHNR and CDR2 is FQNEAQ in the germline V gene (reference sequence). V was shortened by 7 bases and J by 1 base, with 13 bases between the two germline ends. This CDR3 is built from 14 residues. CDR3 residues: CASTGTNQNTEAFF. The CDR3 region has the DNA TGTGCCAGCACCGGGACAAATCAGAACACTGAAGCTTTCTTT.

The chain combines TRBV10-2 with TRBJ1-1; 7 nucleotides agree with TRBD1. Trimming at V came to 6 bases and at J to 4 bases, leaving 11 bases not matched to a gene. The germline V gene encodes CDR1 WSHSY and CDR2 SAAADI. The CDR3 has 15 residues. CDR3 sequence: CASRERQGWGTEAFF. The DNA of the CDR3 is TGCGCCAGCAGGGAGCGACAGGGATGGGGCACTGAAGCTTTCTTT.

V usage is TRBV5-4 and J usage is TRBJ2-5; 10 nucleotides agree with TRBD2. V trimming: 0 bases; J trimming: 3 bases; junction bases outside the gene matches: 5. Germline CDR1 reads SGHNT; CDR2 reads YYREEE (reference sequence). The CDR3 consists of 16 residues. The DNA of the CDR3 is TGTGCCAGCAGCTTGGGTGCTAGCGGGAGTGAAGAGACCCAGTACTTC. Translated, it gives CASSLGASGSEETQYF.

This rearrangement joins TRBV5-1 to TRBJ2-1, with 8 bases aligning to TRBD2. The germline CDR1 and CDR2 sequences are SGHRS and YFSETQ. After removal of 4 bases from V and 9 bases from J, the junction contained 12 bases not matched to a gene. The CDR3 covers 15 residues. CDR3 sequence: CASSPLGLAGPEQFF. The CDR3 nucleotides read TGCGCCAGCAGCCCCCTCGGGCTAGCGGGCCCTGAGCAGTTCTTC.

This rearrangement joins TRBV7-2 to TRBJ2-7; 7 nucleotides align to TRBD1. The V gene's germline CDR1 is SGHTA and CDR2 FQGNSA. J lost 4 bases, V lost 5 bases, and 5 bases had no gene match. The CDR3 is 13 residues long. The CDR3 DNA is TGTGCCAGCAGCCAGACAGGGTTATACGAGCAGTACTTC. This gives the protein CASSQTGLYEQYF.

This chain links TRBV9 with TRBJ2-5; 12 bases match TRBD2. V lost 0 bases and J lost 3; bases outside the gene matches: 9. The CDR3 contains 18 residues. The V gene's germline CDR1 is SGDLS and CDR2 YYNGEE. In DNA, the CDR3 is TGTGCCAGCAGCGTAGGACTAGCGGGAGAGGGGGAAGAAGAGACCCAGTACTTC. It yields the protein CASSVGLAGEGEEETQYF. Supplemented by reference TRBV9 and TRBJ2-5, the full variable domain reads DSGVTQTPKHLITATGQRVTLRCSPRSGDLSVYWYQQSLDQGLQFLIQYYNGEERAKGNILERFSAQQFPDLHSELNLSSLELGDSALYFCASSVGLAGEGEEETQYFGPGTRLLVL.

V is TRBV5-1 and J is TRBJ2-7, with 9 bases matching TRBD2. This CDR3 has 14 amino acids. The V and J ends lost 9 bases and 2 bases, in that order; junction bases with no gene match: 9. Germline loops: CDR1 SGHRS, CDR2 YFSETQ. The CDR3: CAIPIAGVTYEQYF. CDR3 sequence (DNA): TGCGCCATCCCCATAGCGGGAGTGACCTACGAGCAGTACTTC.

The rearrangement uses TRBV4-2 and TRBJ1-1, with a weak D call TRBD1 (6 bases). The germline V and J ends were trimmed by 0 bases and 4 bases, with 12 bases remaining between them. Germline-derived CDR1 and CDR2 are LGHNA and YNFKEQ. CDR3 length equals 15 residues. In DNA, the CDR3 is TGTGCCAGCAGCCAAGATCAGCTAGGGGGCACTGAAGCTTTCTTT. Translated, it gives CASSQDQLGGTEAFF.

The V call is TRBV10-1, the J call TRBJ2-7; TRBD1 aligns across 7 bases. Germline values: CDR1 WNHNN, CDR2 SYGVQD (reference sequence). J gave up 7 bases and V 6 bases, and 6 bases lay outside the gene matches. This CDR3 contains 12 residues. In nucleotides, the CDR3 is TGCGCCAGCAGGAGGGACAGAGGGGAGCAGTACTTC. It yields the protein CASRRDRGEQYF.

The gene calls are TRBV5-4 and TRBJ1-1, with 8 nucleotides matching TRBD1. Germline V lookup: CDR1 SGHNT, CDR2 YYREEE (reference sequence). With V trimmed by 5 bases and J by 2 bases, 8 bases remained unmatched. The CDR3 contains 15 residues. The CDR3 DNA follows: TGTGCCAGCAGTCATGCCGGACAGGGAAACACTGAAGCTTTCTTT. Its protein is CASSHAGQGNTEAFF.

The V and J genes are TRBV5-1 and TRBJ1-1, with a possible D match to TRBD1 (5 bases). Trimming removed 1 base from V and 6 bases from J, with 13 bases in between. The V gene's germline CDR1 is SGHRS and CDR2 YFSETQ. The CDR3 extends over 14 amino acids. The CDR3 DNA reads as TGCGCCAGCAGCTTGTCCCACCAGGGCCCTGAAGCTTTCTTT. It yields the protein CASSLSHQGPEAFF. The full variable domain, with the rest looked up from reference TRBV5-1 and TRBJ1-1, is KAGVTQTPRYLIKTRGQQVTLSCSPISGHRSVSWYQQTPGQGLQFLFEYFSETQRNKGNFPGRFSGRQFSNSRSEMNVSTLELGDSALYLCASSLSHQGPEAFFGQGTRLTVV.